Each of the 15 T cell receptor beta chains below was sequenced from the same sample in a study of control samples from healthy donors and cancer patients. Measured with immunoSEQ multiplex PCR; TCRdb has only the in-frame clones, and not every one. This sample yields some 130,000 clones, of which approximately 90% are seen a single time; 8.6% belongs to the top ten. The sequencing sample was made of blood. The source of these receptors is a man aged 18 to 29 in good health.

This clone was seen a single time. The chain combines TRBV3-1 (or the pseudogene TRBV3-2) with TRBJ1-3; no clear D gene. Germline V gene data show CDR1 as LGHDT and CDR2 as YNNKEL (reference sequence). This CDR3 region has 15 residues. Trimming cost V 1 base and J 2 bases, with 9 bases left between them. Here the CDR3 DNA reads TGTGCCAGCAGCCAAGGCAGGAACACTGGAAACACCATATATTTT. Protein: CASSQGRNTGNTIYF.

The V gene is TRBV29-1, the J gene TRBJ1-4; 7 bases line up with TRBD1. This CDR3 is 14 amino acids long. In germline, CDR1 is SQVTM, CDR2 ANQGSEA. Trimming took 7 bases from V and 1 from J; bases not matched to a gene: 6. The CDR3 loop reads CSARYRGTNEKLFF. CDR3 nucleotide sequence: TGCAGCGCCAGATACAGGGGAACTAATGAAAAACTGTTTTTT.

The rearrangement joins TRBV9 to TRBJ1-3; D is unclear. V was pared by 0 bases and J by 2 bases, with 12 bases between. CDR3 length equals 16 residues. Germline CDR1 reads SGDLS; CDR2 reads YYNGEE. The CDR3 coding sequence is TGTGCCAGCAGCGTAGCTAGTGGGCAGGCTGGAAACACCATATATTTT. Protein: CASSVASGQAGNTIYF.

J is TRBJ2-3 and V is TRBV6-5; 8 bases line up with TRBD2. CDR3 length: 12 residues. CDR1 and CDR2 from the germline V gene are MNHEY and SVGAGI. Trimming cost V 7 bases and J 7 bases; bases outside gene matches: 4. CDR3 sequence reads: CASNRGGNTQYF. The DNA for the CDR3 is TGTGCCAGCAATCGGGGGGGGAATACGCAGTATTTT.

V usage is TRBV7-9 and J usage is TRBJ1-1, with D uncertain. V was trimmed by 1 base and J by 3 bases, leaving 9 bases between them. Germline-derived CDR1 and CDR2 are SEHNR and FQNEAQ (reference sequence). This CDR3 region has 14 residues. The CDR3 DNA follows: TGTGCCAGCAGCTTAGGATTAGGGTACACTGAAGCTTTCTTT. This codes for CASSLGLGYTEAFF.

J is TRBJ2-7 and V is TRBV7-3; possibly TRBD1 or TRBD2 for D (5 bases each). The CDR3 contains 11 residues. With 5 bases removed from V and 12 bases from J, the gap between germline ends came to 14 bases. From germline, CDR1 is SGHTA and CDR2 FQGTGA. The CDR3 here is CASSPGTAPYF. Here the CDR3 DNA reads TGTGCCAGCAGCCCCGGGACCGCCCCGTACTTC.

Only one count was recorded for this clone. The CDR3 bases are TGCAGCGTTGAAGAGCAGGGCTACGAGCAGTACTTC. Encoded protein: CSVEEQGYEQYF. The gene calls are TRBV29-1 and TRBJ2-7, with a possible D match to TRBD1 (5 bases). The length of the CDR3 is 12 residues. V shed 0 bases and J shed 3 bases, with 6 bases lying between them. Germline assignment: CDR1 SQVTM and CDR2 ANQGSEA.

This clone is a singleton in its sample. The rearrangement links TRBV9 to TRBJ1-1, with D maybe TRBD1 (5 bases). Germline values: CDR1 SGDLS, CDR2 YYNGEE. This CDR3 is built from 14 residues. V lost 1 base to trimming and J lost 6 bases, with 13 bases between them. The CDR3 loop reads CASSVQGPGAEAFF. The CDR3 DNA is TGTGCCAGCAGCGTACAGGGACCGGGGGCTGAAGCTTTCTTT.

On this clone: The identical CDR3 is also encoded by other nucleotide sequences in the sample. This sequence joins TRBV4-2 and TRBJ2-7; 7 nucleotides match TRBD1. CDR3 length: 15 residues. With V trimmed by 2 bases and J by 2 bases, 6 bases remained unmatched. Germline CDR1 and CDR2: LGHNA and YNFKEQ. The CDR3 coding sequence is TGTGCCAGCAGCCAATCCGGGACAGCACCCTACGAGCAGTACTTC. This encodes CASSQSGTAPYEQYF.

The J gene is TRBJ2-3, the V gene TRBV27; 7 bases match TRBD2. The CDR3 contains 15 residues. The germline gives CDR1 MNHEY, CDR2 SMNVEV (reference sequence). With V trimmed by 5 bases and J by 1 base, 6 bases remained unmatched. This chain's CDR3 is CASSQTSFGTDTQYF. CDR3 in DNA: TGTGCCAGCAGTCAGACTAGCTTCGGCACAGATACGCAGTATTTT.

This chain links TRBV20-1 with TRBJ2-7; TRBD1 might be the D (5 bases). This CDR3 has 14 residues. Trimming left V 3 bases short and J 2 bases short, with 14 bases between. Germline CDR1 and CDR2: DFQATT and SNEGSKA (reference sequence). CDR3 sequence: CSASMPGIAYEQYF. In nucleotides, the CDR3 is TGCAGTGCTAGTATGCCAGGGATCGCCTACGAGCAGTACTTC.

The chain carries TRBV2 and TRBJ2-3, with D uncertain. CDR1 SNHLY and CDR2 FYNNEI come from the germline V gene. Trimming cost V 2 bases and J 3 bases, with 9 bases left between them. CDR3 length: 14 residues. The CDR3 coding sequence is TGTGCCAGCAGTGAAATATGGGATACAGATACGCAGTATTTT. Amino acid sequence: CASSEIWDTDTQYF.

The chain carries TRBV7-9 and TRBJ1-6; maybe TRBD1 (5 bases). V was cut by 5 bases and J by 0 bases, with 8 bases left in between. Germline V CDR1 and CDR2: SEHNR, FQNEAQ (reference sequence). The CDR3 runs to 15 residues. The CDR3 region has the DNA TGTGCCAGCAGCACAGGAAGCTCCTATAATTCACCCCTCCACTTT. Its protein is CASSTGSSYNSPLHF.

This clone showed up just a few times. The rearrangement uses TRBV5-4 and TRBJ2-7; D uncertain. With 0 bases removed from V and 3 bases from J, the gap between germline ends came to 7 bases. There are 13 residues in the CDR3. Germline CDR1 is SGHNT and CDR2 is YYREEE (reference sequence). The CDR3 DNA is TGTGCCAGCAGCTTGGCCCCCGGCTACGAGCAGTACTTC. Its protein product is CASSLAPGYEQYF. Full variable domain (missing parts from reference TRBV5-4 and TRBJ2-7): ETGVTQSPTHLIKTRGQQVTLRCSSQSGHNTVSWYQQALGQGPQFIFQYYREEENGRGNFPPRFSGLQFPNYSSELNVNALELDDSALYLCASSLAPGYEQYFGPGTRLTVT.

The rearrangement uses TRBV29-1 and TRBJ2-2; D not resolved. Trimming took 5 bases from V and 2 from J, leaving 12 bases between them. The germline V gene has CDR1 SQVTM and CDR2 ANQGSEA. CDR3 length equals 14 residues. The CDR3 spells CSVQNSPNTGELFF. The CDR3 nucleotides read TGCAGCGTTCAGAACAGCCCCAACACCGGGGAGCTGTTTTTT.